The present entry profiles one T cell receptor (beta chain) with its context. TCR beta from blood CD8+ and CD4+ T cells was sequenced. TEMRA cells were FACS-enriched, while CD8+ and CD4+ T cells were negatively isolated. Unmatched junction bases numbered 7, after V lost 3 bases and J lost 1 base. This CDR3 has 16 amino acids. Looked up from germline, CDR1 is DFQATT and CDR2 is SNEGSKA (reference sequence). The data were obtained in a study of CD8 T cells in Susac syndrome. RNA, at about 0.45 to 1 ug, was reverse transcribed with random hexamers. Amplification of TCR beta CDR3 spanned 54 Vbeta and 13 Jbeta via immunoSEQ multiplex PCR. TCRdb analysed the immunoSEQ multiplex PCR reads with MiXCR anew, one entry per CDR3 protein. The sample lists 130,000 to 150,000 distinct CDR3 sequences, 94% occurring once.

The sequence was obtained from a human donor in good health. The genes are TRBV20-1 and TRBJ2-1; TRBD2 aligns across 9 bases. Input material: CD4+ T cells from PBMCs. The CDR3 sequence is CSASDYSGSSYNEQFF. DNA for the CDR3: TGCAGTGCTAGTGATTATAGCGGGAGTTCCTACAATGAGCAGTTCTTC.